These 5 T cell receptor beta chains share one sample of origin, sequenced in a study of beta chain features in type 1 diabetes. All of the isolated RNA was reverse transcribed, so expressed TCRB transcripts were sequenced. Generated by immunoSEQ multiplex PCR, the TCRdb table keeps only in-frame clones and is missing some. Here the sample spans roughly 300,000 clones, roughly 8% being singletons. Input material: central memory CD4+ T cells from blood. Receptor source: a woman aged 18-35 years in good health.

The CDR3 nucleotides read TGTGCCACCAGCAGGCCTAGCGGGAGGGCCGGGGAGCTGTTTTTT. Amino acid sequence: CATSRPSGRAGELFF. The chain couples TRBV15 to TRBJ2-2; 12 bases fit TRBD2. Germline V CDR1 and CDR2: LNHNV, YYDKDF (reference sequence). This CDR3 is built from 15 residues. V dropped 3 bases and J dropped 6; count of bases not matched to a gene: 2.

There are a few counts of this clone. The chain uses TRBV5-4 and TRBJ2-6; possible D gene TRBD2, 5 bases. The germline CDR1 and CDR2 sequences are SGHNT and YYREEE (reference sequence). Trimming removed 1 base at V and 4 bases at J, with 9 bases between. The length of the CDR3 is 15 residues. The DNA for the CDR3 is TGTGCCAGCAGCTTGATATCGGGAGGGGCCAACGTCCTGACTTTC. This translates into CASSLISGGANVLTF.

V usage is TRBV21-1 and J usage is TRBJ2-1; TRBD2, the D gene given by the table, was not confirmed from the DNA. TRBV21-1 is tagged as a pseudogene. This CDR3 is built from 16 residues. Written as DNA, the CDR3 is TGTGCCATCGTAGAGACGGGACTAGCGGGAGTAGGTGAGCAGTTCTTC. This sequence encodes CAIVETGLAGVGEQFF.

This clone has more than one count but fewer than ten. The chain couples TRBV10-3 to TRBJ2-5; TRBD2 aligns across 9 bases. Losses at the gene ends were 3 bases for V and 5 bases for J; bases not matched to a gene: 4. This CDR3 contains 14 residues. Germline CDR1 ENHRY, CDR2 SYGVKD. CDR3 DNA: TGTGCCATCAGTGATCCCAGCGGGAGGGAGACCCAGTACTTC. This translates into CAISDPSGRETQYF.

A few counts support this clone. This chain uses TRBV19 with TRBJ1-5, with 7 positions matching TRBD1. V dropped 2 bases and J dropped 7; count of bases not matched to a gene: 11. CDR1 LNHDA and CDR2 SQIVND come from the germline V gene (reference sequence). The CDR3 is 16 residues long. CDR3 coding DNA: TGTGCCAGTAGTATAAGGGGGCGCGGAGGGGCCCAGCCCCAGCATTTT. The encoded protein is CASSIRGRGGAQPQHF.